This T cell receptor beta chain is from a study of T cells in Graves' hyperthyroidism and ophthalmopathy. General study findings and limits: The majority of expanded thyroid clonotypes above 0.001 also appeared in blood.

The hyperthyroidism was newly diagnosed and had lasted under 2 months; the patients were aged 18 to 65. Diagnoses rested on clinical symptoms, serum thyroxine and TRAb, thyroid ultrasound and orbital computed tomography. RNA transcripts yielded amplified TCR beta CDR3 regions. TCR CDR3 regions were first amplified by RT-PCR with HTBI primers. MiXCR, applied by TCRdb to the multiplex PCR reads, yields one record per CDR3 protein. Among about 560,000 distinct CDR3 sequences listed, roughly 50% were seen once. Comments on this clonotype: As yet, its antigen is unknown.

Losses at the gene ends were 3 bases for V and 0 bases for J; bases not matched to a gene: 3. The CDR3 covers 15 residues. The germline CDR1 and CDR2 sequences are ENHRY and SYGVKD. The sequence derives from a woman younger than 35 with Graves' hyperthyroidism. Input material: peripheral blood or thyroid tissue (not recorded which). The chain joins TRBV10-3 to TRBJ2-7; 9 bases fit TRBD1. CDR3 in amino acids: CAISDLQGASYEQYF. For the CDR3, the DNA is TGTGCCATCAGTGACCTACAGGGGGCCTCCTACGAGCAGTACTTC.